This T cell receptor (beta chain) was observed in a study of blood T cells in healthy people across ages. In this sample, this clonotype turned up a few times. Alongside a J-beta primer mix, a sample-barcoded 5' primer served in a second PCR lasting 7 to 11 cycles. TCRdb fed the 5' RACE reads into MiXCR, producing one record per CDR3 protein. The profile shows around 2 million distinct CDR3 sequences, 30% to 40% of them singletons. Sample: blood. The origin of this receptor is a human donor in good health.

This CDR3 reads CASSFAPSGGETQYF. CDR3 nucleotide sequence: TGTGCCAGCAGCTTCGCCCCTAGCGGGGGGGAGACCCAGTACTTC. The chain is built from TRBV7-2 and TRBJ2-5; 11 bases are a match to TRBD2. The junction had 5 bases not matched to a gene; V was cut back by 3 bases and J by 5 bases. The length of the CDR3 is 15 residues. Germline loops: CDR1 SGHTA, CDR2 FQGNSA. Full variable domain (rest looked up from reference TRBV7-2 and TRBJ2-5): GAGVSQSPSNKVTEKGKDVELRCDPISGHTALYWYRQSLGQGLEFLIYFQGNSAPDKSGLPSDRFSAERTGGSVSTLTIQRTQQEDSAVYLCASSFAPSGGETQYFGPGTRLLVL.